This T cell receptor beta chain appears in the sequencing data of a study of T-cell reconstitution after alpha-beta-depleted transplantation in children. The CDR3 is 18 residues long. The V end lost 3 bases, the J end lost 3 bases, and 24 bases lay between the germline ends. The germline CDR1 and CDR2 sequences are KGHSH and LQKENI. The TCRbeta library was prepared with unique molecular identifiers. TCRdb re-derived calls from the PCR reads in MiXCR, one entry per CDR3 protein. The table has a few hundred thousand distinct CDR3 sequences, under 15% seen once. Findings of the study overall: Newly generated T cells supplied most T-cell counts and diversity one year post-transplant.

As to this clonotype: Its antigen is as yet unknown.

The chain uses TRBV18 and TRBJ2-7, with D perhaps TRBD1 or TRBD2 (5 bases each). The clonotype originates from a male patient younger than 18 who had a stem cell transplant for acute myeloid leukemia, so the T cells may come from the graft donor. This specimen was PBMCs, mostly from graft donor cells, taken 360 days after TCRalphabeta/CD19-depleted stem cell transplant. This chain's CDR3 is CASSPTGFLGPTNYEQYF. CDR3 bases: TGTGCCAGCTCACCTACCGGGTTTCTGGGACCGACGAACTACGAGCAGTACTTC. Complete variable domain (other parts from reference TRBV18 and TRBJ2-7): NAGVMQNPRHLVRRRGQEARLRCSPMKGHSHVYWYRQLPEEGLKFMVYLQKENIIDESGMPKERFSAEFPKEGPSILRIQQVVRGDSAAYFCASSPTGFLGPTNYEQYFGPGTRLTVT.